The 7 T cell receptor beta chains given below trace back to one sample, sequenced in a study of CD8+ T cells in alopecia areata. Reverse transcription of extracted RNA yielded cDNA, which provided the sequencing template. The assay was immunoSEQ multiplex PCR, and TCRdb's table has in-frame clones only and misses some. The repertoire holds about 210,000 clones, with 55% to 70% as singletons. This sample's treatment: oral pan-JAK inhibitor, 5-10 mg twice daily. The starting material was CD4+ T cells sorted from blood, obtained at week 4, from a patient treated with tofacitinib. The receptors were gathered from a human donor with alopecia areata.

The chain recombines TRBV7-9 with TRBJ1-6, with TRBD1 as a possible D gene (6 bases). The CDR3 covers 15 residues. Trimming shortened V by 5 bases and J by 12 bases, and 20 bases separated the two germline ends. Germline V gives CDR1 SEHNR, CDR2 FQNEAQ (reference sequence). CDR3 sequence (DNA): TGTGCCAGCAGCCTAGGACAGTCCGGTGTTCAACCCCTCCACTTT. Amino acids: CASSLGQSGVQPLHF.

V is TRBV5-1 and J is TRBJ2-5; no definite D call. The CDR3 has 12 amino acids. The V and J ends lost 1 base and 4 bases respectively, with 5 bases between them. Germline V lookup: CDR1 SGHRS, CDR2 YFSETQ. DNA for the CDR3: TGCGCCAGCAGCTTGAAGTCAGAGACCCAGTACTTC. It codes for CASSLKSETQYF.

The V gene is TRBV5-1, the J gene TRBJ2-2; D uncertain. V lost 2 bases and J 6 bases, leaving 14 bases between the germline ends. CDR1 is SGHRS and CDR2 is YFSETQ in the germline V gene. There are 15 residues in the CDR3. The CDR3 bases are TGCGCCAGCAGCTTCAGCAACAATCTCCCCGGGGAGCTGTTTTTT. Its translation is CASSFSNNLPGELFF.

This clone showed up just a few times. The V call is TRBV2, the J call TRBJ2-3; no reliable D call. The ends were cut back, 6 bases at V and 3 bases at J, with 7 bases in the middle. CDR1 is SNHLY, CDR2 FYNNEI, per germline. The CDR3 loop spans 12 amino acids. DNA of the CDR3: TGTGCCAGCAGGCTCACAACAGATACGCAGTATTTT. Encoded protein: CASRLTTDTQYF. The complete variable domain, with remaining parts taken from reference TRBV2 and TRBJ2-3, reads EPEVTQTPSHQVTQMGQEVILRCVPISNHLYFYWYRQILGQKVEFLVSFYNNEISEKSEIFDDQFSVERPDGSNFTLKIRSTKLEDSAMYFCASRLTTDTQYFGPGTRLTVL.

This clone has a single count. The chain employs TRBV29-1 and TRBJ1-6; D perhaps matches TRBD1 (5 bases). V dropped 4 bases and J dropped 7 bases, with 11 bases sitting between them. Germline CDR1 SQVTM, CDR2 ANQGSEA. The CDR3 has 13 amino acids. The CDR3, as DNA: TGCAGCGTTGCGGCAGGGAGGAATTCACCCCTCCACTTT. This codes for CSVAAGRNSPLHF.

In this sample, this clone turned up once. The CDR3: CASSSGSYVAQYF. CDR3 in DNA: TGTGCCAGCAGCTCCGGGTCATATGTGGCCCAGTACTTC. V is TRBV7-9 and J is TRBJ2-5; D is ambiguous. Trimming cost V 4 bases and J 9 bases, with 15 bases left between them. The CDR3 is 13 residues long. CDR1 SEHNR and CDR2 FQNEAQ come from the germline V gene (reference sequence).

The genes are TRBV29-1 and TRBJ2-5; D gene unclear. Germline loops: CDR1 SQVTM, CDR2 ANQGSEA. The CDR3 loop spans 10 amino acids. The V end lost 7 bases, the J end lost 3 bases, and 6 bases lay between the germline ends. The CDR3 here is CSAREETQYF. The CDR3 DNA reads TGCAGCGCCCGGGAAGAGACCCAGTACTTC.